This T cell receptor (beta chain) emerged from a study of blood T cell repertoires in COVID-19. Turning to the study itself: From the United States, Italy and Spain came samples of acute and convalescent COVID-19. Nucleic acid was either cDNA or gDNA, and it came from T cells, B-cell-depleted T cells, or PBMCs.

This clone was recorded only once. CDR1 is SEHNR, CDR2 FQNEAQ, per germline (reference sequence). The V end lost 11 bases, the J end lost 5 bases, and 19 bases lay between the germline ends. There are 14 residues in the CDR3. Original data processing: How many nucleated cells were present was estimated from reference gene primer amplification. Profiled with immunoSEQ multiplex PCR; TCRdb holds only in-frame clones, not every one. V, J and clone size derive from that table, while D and trimming were established from the DNA sequence. The sample holds about 160,000 clones, around 86% seen once. Sequenced material: peripheral blood. The sequence came from a man between 65 and 80 years old who had recovered from COVID-19. The chain employs TRBV7-9 and TRBJ2-1; D unclear. The CDR3 nucleotides are TGTGCCTGCCCATTGGTCCAAGGAGACAATGAGCAGTTCTTC. Its protein is CACPLVQGDNEQFF.